Sequencing of this T cell receptor beta chain was carried out in a study of T cell clones after liver transplantation. Turning to the study itself: Liver transplant recipients had immunosuppression withdrawal attempted within 2 years. Overall study results and limits: Graft donor-reactive T cells may have migrated into the graft rather than being deleted. These preliminary findings come from unstandardized post-transplant sampling times.

Some clones are missing from TCRdb's copy, which holds only in-frame ones; the method was immunoSEQ multiplex PCR. The table shows roughly 100,000 clones, with 84% occurring only once. The CDR3 sequence is 11 residues long. Germline CDR1 and CDR2: GTSNPN and SVGIG (reference sequence). Trimming pared 5 bases from V and 13 bases from J, leaving 15 bases between. As regards this clone: Its specificity is not known.

The origin of this receptor is a human patient who received a liver transplant. Some T cells may be the graft donor's. The sequences come from CD4+ T cells from blood, collected around 48 months after liver transplant. V gene TRBV30 combines with J gene TRBJ2-1; D remains unclear. The CDR3 coding sequence is TGTGCCTGGGTATCGGTCCAGACACAGTTCTTC. This sequence encodes CAWVSVQTQFF.